The clone carrying this T cell receptor beta chain was detected many times. Its antigen is still unknown. These data are taken from a study of T cells in Graves' hyperthyroidism and ophthalmopathy. Per the germline V gene, CDR1 is MNHNS and CDR2 is SASEGT. The V gene lost 6 bases and the J gene lost 4 bases, with 18 bases spanning the gap. The CDR3 length is 15 residues. Cells are PBMCs isolated from about 10 ml of fresh blood. TCR beta CDR3 region amplification was performed from RNA transcripts. The study used the HTBI primer set for a first-round RT-PCR of the TCR CDR3. TCRdb passed the multiplex PCR reads through MiXCR, listing each CDR3 protein once. Of fewer than 750,000 distinct CDR3 sequences listed, about 15% are singletons. Study-level findings and limits: Blood shared most expanded thyroid clonotypes above 0.001. By a 13 V-J model, ophthalmopathy was set apart from stable hyperthyroidism.

This TCR derives from a woman aged 50 to 65 with Graves' ophthalmopathy. The gene calls are TRBV6-1 and TRBJ1-2; D gene unclear. The sample was blood. As DNA, the CDR3 is TGTGCCAGCAGCCCTGAACCACTAACGCTCTATGGCTACACCTTC. It yields the protein CASSPEPLTLYGYTF.